This TCR beta chain stems from a study of CD8+CD57+ T cells in acquired aplastic anemia (dated by TCRdb to the late 2010s). Regarding the complete study: Extracted DNA from sorted CD4+ and CD8+ cells averaged around 3.3 ug, ranging from roughly 0.2 to 30 ug. CD8+CD57+ expansion was defined as a frequency above the mean frequency observed in healthy subjects.

Flow cytometry had shown CD8+CD57+ cell expansion in the patients selected for sequencing. All patients had severe acquired aplastic anemia diagnosed by International Study of Aplastic Anemia and Agranulocytosis and Camitta criteria. No patient had received any therapy when blood was sampled. The study deep-sequenced TCR repertoires of sorted CD4+ and CD8+ blood T cells from severe aplastic anemia patients and healthy subjects. Patients were enrolled in the USA under clinicaltrials.gov protocols 00001620, 01623167, 00001397, 00071045, 00081523 and 00961064. Ficoll-Paque density gradient centrifugation was used to isolate peripheral blood mononuclear cells. Before DNA was extracted, CD4+ and CD8+ T cells were sorted using either FACS or magnetic beads. TCR beta VDJ combination and CDR3 sequence profiling used genomic DNA as the template. An Illumina HiSeq 2000 was the platform used for TCR repertoire sequencing. The study's own analysis went as follows. TRBV/TRBJ rearrangement plots, CDR3 size and DJ length profiles, and Simpson's diversity index were used to evaluate the repertoires. The immunodominant clone was defined as the most abundant DNA sequence in deep sequencing data. CDR3 amino acid sequences were checked for sharing between subjects and were compared against published repertoires and the VDJdb database. TCRdb reworked the public reads: Q25 trimming with fastp, MiXCR clone assembly, productive beta chains retained. Entries that share a CDR3 protein sequence are merged under the most common genes and DNA. TCRdb's processing, not the authors', yielded these V and J calls. In all, the sample holds about 160,000 distinct CDR3 sequences, and about two thirds of those were seen once. The leading ten clones occupy under 60% of the sample.

Broader findings and caveats from the paper: CD8+ Simpson's diversity did not differ significantly between patients and healthy controls (P=0.060). Although some 28 CD8+ CDR3 sequences were shared by patients and controls, these sequences appeared highly expressed in patients and within the immunodominant clones of patients.

CDR1 and CDR2, per the germline V gene, are SGHTA and FQGNSA. Spanning cysteine to phenylalanine, the CDR3 consists of 12 amino acids. The entry retains the CDR3 DNA only, 36 bases that are in frame from base 1. At the junction V is shortened by 5 bases and J by 8 bases, with 10 bases in between. In the case of this clonotype: Which antigen it targets is not known. No base-level quality is on record; no much larger clone is a single base apart.

This sequence was found in a human donor with aplastic anemia. The sample taken for sequencing was sorted CD4+, CD8+, or CD8+CD57+ T cells (not recorded which) from PBMCs. Here the chain combines TRBV7-2 and TRBJ2-1; a weak D assignment points to TRBD1 (6 bases agree). This receptor has the CDR3 CASSPQGYEQFF. The base sequence is TGTGCCAGCAGCCCACAGGGATATGAGCAGTTCTTC.